This section outlines one T cell receptor (beta chain) sequence together with its context. The sample comes from a study of post-analysis software for immune sequencing data. Unique molecular identifiers were carried by the TCR beta cDNA libraries. Around 460,000 cDNA molecules came from roughly 0.93 to 9.6 million T cells. TCRdb reprocessed the PCR reads via MiXCR and lists one record per CDR3 protein. The sample lists about 430,000 distinct CDR3 sequences; about 40% were seen once. Source material: blood. The TCR was taken from a girl aged 2-10 years with multiple sclerosis.

In DNA form, the CDR3 reads TGTGCCAGCAGCCCCGCCAGCGGGATTTTCGAGCAGTACTTC. Encoded protein: CASSPASGIFEQYF. The J gene is TRBJ2-5, the V gene TRBV7-2; 7 positions match TRBD2. TRBJ2-7 explains the end of the DNA better; the J call may be wrong. The CDR3 runs to 14 residues. CDR1 is SGHTA, CDR2 FQGNSA, per germline.